A single sample gave rise to the 3 T cell receptor beta chains below, sequenced in a study of molecular identifiers for immune sequencing clone quantification. Via MiXCR, TCRdb re-called the PCR reads, giving one row per CDR3 protein. The sample has approximately 670,000 distinct CDR3 sequences, about 20% seen once; the top ten hold about 0.9%. Sequenced material: naive CD8+ T cells from blood, with Jurkat cell RNA spiked in. Regarding subset: FACS-sorted CD8+CD4-CCR7+CD45RA+ naive T cells. The source is a human donor in good health. Some libraries in this study had Jurkat cell RNA spiked in.

The rearrangement links TRBV2 to TRBJ2-1; perhaps TRBD1 as D (5 bases). Germline-derived CDR1 and CDR2 are SNHLY and FYNNEI. The CDR3 loop spans 12 amino acids. V was cut by 8 bases and J by 7 bases, with 12 bases left in between. CDR3 region: CASGQISNEQFF. Here the CDR3 DNA reads TGTGCCAGCGGACAAATTTCGAATGAGCAGTTCTTC.

This clonotype has at least ten counts. This chain links TRBV30 with TRBJ2-7; the D is unclear. Between the trimmed V and J ends, which lost 0 bases and 3 bases, there was a span of 9 bases. The germline V gene encodes CDR1 GTSNPN and CDR2 SVGIG (reference sequence). The CDR3 totals 13 residues. This CDR3 is CAWSVIGYYEQYF. The CDR3 nucleotides are TGTGCCTGGAGTGTAATTGGGTACTACGAGCAGTACTTC.

Turning to this clonotype: Given a much more abundant clone one base away, this may be a read error. This chain links TRBV5-1 with TRBJ2-7, with D possibly TRBD2 on 5 matching bases. The germline gives CDR1 SGHRS, CDR2 YFSETQ. The CDR3 contains 14 residues. CDR3 DNA sequence: TGCGCCAGCAGCGAGGGCATGACCGGATACGAGCAGTGCTTC. This translates into CASSEGMTGYEQCF. Variable domain in full (rest from reference TRBV5-1 and TRBJ2-7): KAGVTQTPRYLIKTRGQQVTLSCSPISGHRSVSWYQQTPGQGLQFLFEYFSETQRNKGNFPGRFSGRQFSNSRSEMNVSTLELGDSALYLCASSEGMTGYEQCFGPGTRLTVT.